The 23 T cell receptor beta chains below all came from one sample that was sequenced in a study of shared clonotypes between healthy human individuals. Sequencing was performed with immunoSEQ multiplex PCR; in TCRdb, only in-frame clones are kept and a portion is missing. The data hold about 1.5 million clones, with approximately 98% observed a single time. The sample comprised naive CD4+ T cells sorted from blood. Subset reported: CD45RA+ positively selected. The origin of the receptors is a man aged 30 to 39 in good health.

This clone showed up just once. The chain employs TRBV6-5 and TRBJ2-2; D not resolved. V lost 4 bases, J lost 2 bases, and 8 bases lay in between. The CDR3 is 14 amino acids. In germline, CDR1 is MNHEY, CDR2 SVGAGI. The CDR3 DNA is TGTGCCAGCAGTTCCCTACCAAACACCGGGGAGCTGTTTTTT. Translation: CASSSLPNTGELFF.

This clone was observed a single time. The chain uses TRBV13 and TRBJ2-1; D is undetermined. This CDR3 has 15 amino acids. V was trimmed by 3 bases and J by 0 bases, leaving 9 bases between them. Germline values: CDR1 PRHDT, CDR2 FYEKMQ (reference sequence). DNA of the CDR3: TGTGCCAGCAGCTTCCGGAGAAGCTCCTACAATGAGCAGTTCTTC. Its translation is CASSFRRSSYNEQFF.

This sequence joins TRBV19 and TRBJ2-3; the match to TRBD2 covers 10 bases. The CDR3 has 19 residues. CDR1 LNHDA and CDR2 SQIVND come from the germline V gene (reference sequence). Germline trimming cut 7 bases from V and 1 base from J; bases unmatched to any gene: 17. Written as DNA, the CDR3 is TGTGCCAGTACTATCGGAAGGCTAGCGGGAGTAGGCGGCACAGATACGCAGTATTTT. It specifies CASTIGRLAGVGGTDTQYF.

The chain joins TRBV4-2 to TRBJ1-2, with no clear D. Trimming took off 0 bases at V and 5 bases at J, with 13 bases between the two ends. CDR3 length: 15 residues. Germline V gives CDR1 LGHNA, CDR2 YNFKEQ. The CDR3 nucleotides are TGTGCCAGCAGCCAAGAGGGAAAGGGTCGGTATGGCTACACCTTC. This sequence encodes CASSQEGKGRYGYTF.

This rearrangement joins TRBV29-1 to TRBJ2-5; D not resolved. The ends were cut back, 2 bases at V and 5 bases at J, with 12 bases in the middle. This CDR3 comprises 13 residues. The V gene's germline CDR1 is SQVTM and CDR2 ANQGSEA. The CDR3 region has the DNA TGCAGCGTTGAATCGGCTAGTTATGAGACCCAGTACTTC. Amino acid sequence: CSVESASYETQYF.

Comment on this clone: This sample also contains other DNA sequences that code for the same CDR3. The chain recombines TRBV9 with TRBJ2-1; possibly TRBD2 for D (6 bases). The CDR3 has 15 residues. CDR1 and CDR2 from the germline V gene are SGDLS and YYNGEE. V was pared by 0 bases and J by 2 bases, with 9 bases between. CDR3: CASSVAGGPYNEQFF. For the CDR3, the DNA is TGTGCCAGCAGCGTAGCCGGGGGTCCCTACAATGAGCAGTTCTTC.

The CDR3 DNA follows: TGTGCCAGCAGTTTAAGGACAGGCCCCCAGGATCAGCCCCAGCATTTT. Translation gives CASSLRTGPQDQPQHF. V and J are TRBV28 and TRBJ1-5; TRBD1 agrees at 7 bases. Germline V gene sequence: CDR1 MDHEN, CDR2 SYDVKM. This CDR3 has 16 amino acids. V shed 2 bases, J shed 5 bases, and the junction held 9 bases outside the gene matches.

J is TRBJ1-4 and V is TRBV6-6, with 8 nucleotides matching TRBD1. The J segment lost 1 base and the V segment lost 4 bases, leaving 5 bases of the junction unmatched. From germline, CDR1 is MNHNY and CDR2 SVGAGI (reference sequence). The CDR3 spans 16 residues. The CDR3: CASSLTGALTNEKLFF. CDR3 DNA sequence: TGTGCCAGCAGTTTGACAGGGGCCCTAACTAATGAAAAACTGTTTTTT.

The chain carries TRBV29-1 and TRBJ2-7; D remains ambiguous. Germline loops: CDR1 SQVTM, CDR2 ANQGSEA. There are 12 residues in the CDR3. The V end was cut by 4 bases, the J end by 0 bases, with 7 bases between. The CDR3 DNA sequence: TGCAGCGTTGCTATAAACTCCTACGAGCAGTACTTC. Translated: CSVAINSYEQYF.

In nucleotides, the CDR3 is TGTGCCACCAGCAGGAGTCCGACAGGCTTACGGATTGAGCAGTTCTTC. Translating gives CATSRSPTGLRIEQFF. This chain links TRBV15 with TRBJ2-1; a weak D match, TRBD1 (6 bases). The CDR3 extends over 16 amino acids. CDR1 and CDR2 (germline): LNHNV, YYDKDF (reference sequence). Deletions cut 3 bases from V and 9 bases from J, with 21 bases between.

The genes are TRBV7-2 and TRBJ2-3, with TRBD1 as a possible D gene (5 bases). The CDR3 spans 16 residues. V was clipped by 1 base and J by 0 bases, with 11 bases between them. Germline assignment: CDR1 SGHTA and CDR2 FQGNSA. The DNA of the CDR3 is TGTGCCAGCAGCTTAGGAGCTGACAGAAGCACAGATACGCAGTATTTT. Translation: CASSLGADRSTDTQYF.

The rearrangement uses TRBV30 and TRBJ2-2; D uncertain. The CDR3 spans 12 residues. Germline CDR1 reads GTSNPN; CDR2 reads SVGIG (reference sequence). Trimming left V 4 bases short and J 6 bases short, with 9 bases between. The CDR3 is CAWTPWAGELFF. The CDR3 region has the DNA TGTGCCTGGACCCCTTGGGCCGGGGAGCTGTTTTTT.

J is TRBJ2-1 and V is TRBV6-5; 7 bases fit TRBD1. The CDR3 extends over 14 amino acids. The germline V gene encodes CDR1 MNHEY and CDR2 SVGAGI. V gave up 6 bases and J gave up 5 bases; unmatched junction bases: 7. CDR3 coding DNA: TGTGCCAGCAGAACCGACAGGGAGAACAATGAGCAGTTCTTC. Amino acids: CASRTDRENNEQFF.

The chain uses TRBV5-1 and TRBJ2-1; D call uncertain. V was shortened by 3 bases and J by 0 bases, with 10 bases between the two germline ends. The CDR3 is 15 amino acids. In germline, CDR1 is SGHRS, CDR2 YFSETQ. CDR3 sequence: CASSYQVSSYNEQFF. The DNA for the CDR3 is TGCGCCAGCAGCTACCAGGTGAGCTCCTACAATGAGCAGTTCTTC. Full variable domain (missing parts from reference TRBV5-1 and TRBJ2-1): KAGVTQTPRYLIKTRGQQVTLSCSPISGHRSVSWYQQTPGQGLQFLFEYFSETQRNKGNFPGRFSGRQFSNSRSEMNVSTLELGDSALYLCASSYQVSSYNEQFFGPGTRLTVL.

This chain uses TRBV29-1 with TRBJ2-3, with 11 bases fitting TRBD2. This CDR3 has 14 residues. From germline, CDR1 is SQVTM and CDR2 ANQGSEA. V lost 6 bases and J lost 4; bases outside the gene matches: 6. The CDR3 here is CSVSIAGGSDTQYF. DNA of the CDR3: TGCAGCGTCTCCATAGCGGGAGGGTCAGATACGCAGTATTTT.

This sequence joins TRBV19 and TRBJ2-7, with a weak D call TRBD2 (6 bases). CDR1 LNHDA and CDR2 SQIVND come from the germline V gene (reference sequence). V was trimmed by 4 bases and J by 7 bases, leaving 8 bases between them. The CDR3 spans 11 residues. The CDR3 protein is CASSTAGEQYF. CDR3 nucleotides: TGTGCCAGTAGTACCGCGGGGGAGCAGTACTTC.

In DNA, the CDR3 is TGTGCCAGCAACATTGCCCGTGGCGGGAGAACAGATACGCAGTATTTT. Encoded protein: CASNIARGGRTDTQYF. This chain joins TRBV7-2 and TRBJ2-3; 7 bases are shared with TRBD2. The CDR3 runs 16 residues. CDR1 and CDR2 (germline): SGHTA, FQGNSA. V was pared by 7 bases and J by 3 bases, with 13 bases of the junction left unmatched.

The V gene is TRBV11-2, the J gene TRBJ2-7; D possibly matches TRBD1 or TRBD2 (5 bases each). The ends were cut back, 6 bases at V and 4 bases at J, with 19 bases in the middle. From germline, CDR1 is SGHAT and CDR2 FQNNGV. This CDR3 is 15 amino acids long. The CDR3 sequence: CASRRGFDPWYEQYF. DNA of the CDR3: TGTGCCAGCAGGAGGGGATTCGACCCCTGGTACGAGCAGTACTTC. The complete variable domain, with remaining parts taken from reference TRBV11-2 and TRBJ2-7, reads EAGVAQSPRYKIIEKRQSVAFWCNPISGHATLYWYQQILGQGPKLLIQFQNNGVVDDSQLPKDRFSAERLKGVDSTLKIQPAKLEDSAVYLCASRRGFDPWYEQYFGPGTRLTVT.

The count of this clone is one. The rearrangement links TRBV7-2 to TRBJ1-1; tentative D call: TRBD1 (5 bases). The CDR3 runs 16 residues. The ends were cut back, 5 bases at V and 6 bases at J, with 22 bases in the middle. Germline V gives CDR1 SGHTA, CDR2 FQGNSA. CDR3 coding DNA: TGTGCCAGCAGCCGACCGGGGGTTCAAGGAAGGTCTGAAGCTTTCTTT. It is translated as CASSRPGVQGRSEAFF. Variable domain in full (rest from reference TRBV7-2 and TRBJ1-1): GAGVSQSPSNKVTEKGKDVELRCDPISGHTALYWYRQSLGQGLEFLIYFQGNSAPDKSGLPSDRFSAERTGGSVSTLTIQRTQQEDSAVYLCASSRPGVQGRSEAFFGQGTRLTVV.

The chain links TRBV11-2 to TRBJ2-5; 8 bases are a match to TRBD2. Germline CDR1 is SGHAT and CDR2 is FQNNGV. J was trimmed by 4 bases and V by 1 base; bases with no gene match: 17. The CDR3 spans 19 residues. CDR3 protein: CASSLGPAGLVALGETQYF. CDR3 DNA sequence: TGTGCCAGCAGCTTAGGTCCTGCGGGACTAGTTGCGTTGGGAGAGACCCAGTACTTC.

The genes are TRBV5-1 and TRBJ2-5; possible D gene TRBD2, 6 bases. The germline CDR1 and CDR2 sequences are SGHRS and YFSETQ. This CDR3 comprises 15 residues. Trimming stripped 0 bases from V and 5 bases from J, with 14 bases between. This chain's CDR3 is CASSLASPGGETQYF. CDR3 coding DNA: TGCGCCAGCAGCTTGGCTAGCCCCGGAGGGGAGACCCAGTACTTC.

This chain uses TRBV18 with TRBJ2-7, with D hard to call. Germline V gene data show CDR1 as KGHSH and CDR2 as LQKENI. The CDR3 spans 17 residues. The germline V and J ends were trimmed by 4 bases and 0 bases, with 19 bases remaining between them. CDR3 sequence reads: CASSQLDTSTSSYEQYF. CDR3 nucleotide sequence: TGTGCCAGCTCACAACTGGATACCTCCACGAGCTCCTACGAGCAGTACTTC.

The CDR3 loop reads CASSRDTYEKLFF. Written as DNA, the CDR3 is TGTGCCAGCAGCAGGGACACCTATGAAAAACTGTTTTTT. V is TRBV7-9 and J is TRBJ1-4; D possibly corresponds to TRBD1 (6 bases). Deletions cut 5 bases from V and 6 bases from J, with 10 bases between. The CDR3 length is 13 residues. Germline V gene sequence: CDR1 SEHNR, CDR2 FQNEAQ (reference sequence).